This T cell receptor beta chain was obtained from a study of T cells in tuberculosis. As for time point: new active TB diagnosis, blood taken before or within 7 days of starting treatment. Sequencing used immunoSEQ multiplex PCR; TCRdb keeps in-frame clones, though not all of them. The sample consists of tens of thousands of clones, about 90% of them appearing once. The material was PBMCs, obtained at tuberculosis diagnosis. This clonotype was obtained from an adult with tuberculosis. Some clones in this sample may be carry-over from other donors' samples.

The CDR3 spells CASSFGANEQFF. As DNA, the CDR3 is TGTGCCAGCAGCTTCGGAGCAAATGAGCAGTTCTTC. This sequence joins TRBV5-6 and TRBJ2-1; D call uncertain. CDR3 size: 12 residues. CDR1 SGHDT and CDR2 YYEEEE come from the germline V gene. V lost 2 bases and J 7 bases, leaving 7 bases between the germline ends.